This is a list of T cell receptor beta chains from one sample in a study of blood T cell repertoires in COVID-19. TCRdb keeps only in-frame clones here, not all; method: immunoSEQ multiplex PCR. The data hold 140,000 or so clones, with about four fifths observed a single time. The sample was peripheral blood. The source of these receptors is a woman aged 80 or over with acute or convalescent COVID-19. The CDR3 runs from the conserved cysteine through the conserved F or W. D genes are given only for firm matches. Clone size is stated in some rows and not others, as once, few, many or a class when expanded.

DNA	CDR3	size	V	J	D
TGTGCCAGCAGTGAATACGAGGGCAGGGGGACGACAGATACGCAGTATTTT	CASSEYEGRGTTDTQYF	NA	TRBV25-1	TRBJ2-3	TRBD1
TGTGCCAGCAGTTCAAACCCGGACAGGGTGTATGGCTACACCTTC	CASSSNPDRVYGYTF	NA	TRBV27	TRBJ1-2	TRBD1
TGTGCCAGTGGGGGGTCCGGCTATGGCTACACCTTC	CASGGSGYGYTF	NA	TRBV6-5	TRBJ1-2	NA
TGTGCCAGCAGCCATTCCCGGACAGGGAGGAACACTGAAGCTTTCTTT	CASSHSRTGRNTEAFF	NA	TRBV4-2	TRBJ1-1	TRBD1
TGTGCCAGCAGCCATAGAGGGACTAGCGGGGGAGCGTACCAAGAGACCCAGTACTTC	CASSHRGTSGGAYQETQYF	NA	TRBV3-1/TRBV3-2	TRBJ2-5	TRBD2
TGTGCCAGCAGCGTGACTCTAACAGGGGCCCCTGAAGCTTTCTTT	CASSVTLTGAPEAFF	NA	TRBV9	TRBJ1-1	TRBD1
TGTGCCAGCAGCGTAGATGGAGGATCGAACACCGGGGAGCTGTTTTTT	CASSVDGGSNTGELFF	once	TRBV9	TRBJ2-2	NA
TGTGCCAGCAGCCAAGAACCGGGGTTGGCAGATACGCAGTATTTT	CASSQEPGLADTQYF	NA	TRBV4-2	TRBJ2-3	NA
TGTGCCAGCAAACGACAGGGGGCAACTAATGAAAAACTGTTTTTT	CASKRQGATNEKLFF	NA	TRBV3-1/TRBV3-2	TRBJ1-4	TRBD1
TGTGCCATCAGTGAGCAGGGACAGGGAGATGAAAAACTGTTTTTT	CAISEQGQGDEKLFF	NA	TRBV10-3	TRBJ1-4	TRBD1
TGTGCCACCAGTGATAAATACAGGGCTGGTGGCTACACCTTC	CATSDKYRAGGYTF	NA	TRBV24-1	TRBJ1-2	NA
TGTGCCAGCAGCTTATGGCGGACCCGGGGAGACGAGACCCAGTACTTC	CASSLWRTRGDETQYF	once	TRBV7-2	TRBJ2-5	NA
TGTGCCAGCAGCCCCATGCTCACATACGAGCAGTACTTC	CASSPMLTYEQYF	NA	TRBV9	TRBJ2-7	NA
TGTGCCAGCAGGACAGGAAATAGCAATCAGCCCCAGCATTTT	CASRTGNSNQPQHF	NA	TRBV2	TRBJ1-5	NA
TGTGCCAGCAGCTTAGACGTCAGGATCACTGAAGCTTTCTTT	CASSLDVRITEAFF	few	TRBV7-9	TRBJ1-1	NA
TGTGCCAGCAGGGAACAGGGGTGGAATGAGCAGTTCTTC	CASREQGWNEQFF	NA	TRBV13	TRBJ2-1	TRBD1
TGTGCCAGCAGGCGACGTGGGACAGTCAATTCACCCCTCCACTTT	CASRRRGTVNSPLHF	NA	TRBV28	TRBJ1-6	TRBD1
TGTGCCAGCAGCTTCCAGGCTAATGAAAAACTGTTTTTT	CASSFQANEKLFF	NA	TRBV5-6	TRBJ1-4	NA
TGTGCCAGCAGTTTAACAAGTAACTATGGCTACACCTTC	CASSLTSNYGYTF	NA	TRBV12-3/TRBV12-4	TRBJ1-2	NA
TGTGCCAGTAGTAGACAGGGGGCGCCTACCGTGGGCTACACCTTC	CASSRQGAPTVGYTF	NA	TRBV19	TRBJ1-2	TRBD1
TGTGCCAGCAGTCCCCCCCTCCGGGGGGAGGGTGGCTACACCTTC	CASSPPLRGEGGYTF	once	TRBV6-2/TRBV6-3	TRBJ1-2	NA
TGTGCCAGCAGGGGACAGGGGGCCGGGGAGCTGTTTTTT	CASRGQGAGELFF	NA	TRBV2	TRBJ2-2	TRBD1
TGTGCCAGCAGTTGGAGGACCAGCAATCAGCCCCAGCATTTT	CASSWRTSNQPQHF	NA	TRBV6-2/TRBV6-3	TRBJ1-5	NA
TGTGCCAGCATGGACAGATCCGATGGCTACACCTTC	CASMDRSDGYTF	NA	TRBV25-1	TRBJ1-2	NA
TGCAGCGTTGATGGGACAGGGCAGAGCTCCTACGAGCAGTACTTC	CSVDGTGQSSYEQYF	NA	TRBV29-1	TRBJ2-7	TRBD1
TGTGCCAGCAGTGGATCCGGGACAGGGTTTGCAACTAATGAAAAACTGTTTTTT	CASSGSGTGFATNEKLFF	NA	TRBV6-6	TRBJ1-4	TRBD1
TGTGCCAGCAGTGATAGAAGCTGGACAGAGACAGTTCAAGAGACCCAGTACTTC	CASSDRSWTETVQETQYF	NA	TRBV2	TRBJ2-5	NA
TGCAGCGTTGAAAAGGGGACAGTCGTCTTT	CSVEKGTVVF	NA	TRBV29-1	TRBJ1-1	TRBD1
TGTGCCAGCAGCGTAGGAGGCCGAGGGAAGTCTGGGGCCAACGTCCTGACTTTC	CASSVGGRGKSGANVLTF	NA	TRBV9	TRBJ2-6	NA
TGTGCCAGCAGCTCATTTTCCGGGGAGCTGTTTTTT	CASSSFSGELFF	NA	TRBV7-3	TRBJ2-2	NA
TGTGCCAGCAGCCAAGAGGGGGCTTGGGCCAGCCAGAACAATGAGCAGTTCTTC	CASSQEGAWASQNNEQFF	NA	TRBV14	TRBJ2-1	NA
TGCAGCGTTGCGGTCAGTCGGGACACTGAAGCTTTCTTT	CSVAVSRDTEAFF	once	TRBV29-1	TRBJ1-1	NA
TGTGCCAGTCGGCGGGACAGCTACAATGAGCAGTTCTTC	CASRRDSYNEQFF	NA	TRBV6-5	TRBJ2-1	NA
TGTGCCAGCAGCCGTAAGGACAGCTCTGGAAACACCATATATTTT	CASSRKDSSGNTIYF	few	TRBV5-4	TRBJ1-3	NA
TGTGCCAGCAGCTTATGGGGGGACCCCGGCGAAAAACTGTTTTTT	CASSLWGDPGEKLFF	NA	TRBV7-2	TRBJ1-4	NA
TGTGCCAGCACCCTCGGGAGGGGCCCTGAAGCTTTCTTT	CASTLGRGPEAFF	once	TRBV3-1/TRBV3-2	TRBJ1-1	NA
TGTGCCAGCAGGAGACAGGGGGAGGGCACTGAAGCTTTCTTT	CASRRQGEGTEAFF	NA	TRBV6-5	TRBJ1-1	TRBD1